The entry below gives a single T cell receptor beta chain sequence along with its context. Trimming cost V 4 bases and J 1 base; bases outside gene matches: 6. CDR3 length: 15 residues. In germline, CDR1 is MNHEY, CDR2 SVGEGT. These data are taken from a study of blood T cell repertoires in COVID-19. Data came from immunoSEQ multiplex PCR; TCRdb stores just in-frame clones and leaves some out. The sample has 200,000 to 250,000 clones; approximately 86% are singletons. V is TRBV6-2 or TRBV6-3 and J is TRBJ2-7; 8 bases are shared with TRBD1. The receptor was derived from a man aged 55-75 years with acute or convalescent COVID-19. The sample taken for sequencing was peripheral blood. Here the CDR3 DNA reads TGTGCCAGCAGTTCCCGTGGACAGGGTTCCTACGAGCAGTACTTC. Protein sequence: CASSSRGQGSYEQYF.